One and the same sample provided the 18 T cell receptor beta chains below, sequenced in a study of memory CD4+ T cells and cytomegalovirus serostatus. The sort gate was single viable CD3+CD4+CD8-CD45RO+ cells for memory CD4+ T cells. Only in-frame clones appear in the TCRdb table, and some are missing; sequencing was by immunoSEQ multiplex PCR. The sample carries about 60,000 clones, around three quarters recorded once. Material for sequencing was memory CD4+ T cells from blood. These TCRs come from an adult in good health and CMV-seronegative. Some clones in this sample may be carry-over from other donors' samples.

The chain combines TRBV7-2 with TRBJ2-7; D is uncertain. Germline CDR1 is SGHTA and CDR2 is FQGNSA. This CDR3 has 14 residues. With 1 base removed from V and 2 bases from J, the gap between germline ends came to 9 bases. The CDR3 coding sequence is TGTGCCAGCAGCTTAGACCCGGGCCCCTACGAGCAGTACTTC. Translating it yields CASSLDPGPYEQYF.

CDR3 sequence reads: CASSLDRDRQLFF. CDR3 DNA: TGTGCCAGCAGCTTAGATCGGGACAGACAACTGTTTTTT. The chain employs TRBV11-2 and TRBJ1-4; 7 bases align to TRBD1. The length of the CDR3 is 13 residues. The V gene's germline CDR1 is SGHAT and CDR2 FQNNGV. The trim removed 0 bases at V and 12 bases at J, leaving 4 bases unmatched.

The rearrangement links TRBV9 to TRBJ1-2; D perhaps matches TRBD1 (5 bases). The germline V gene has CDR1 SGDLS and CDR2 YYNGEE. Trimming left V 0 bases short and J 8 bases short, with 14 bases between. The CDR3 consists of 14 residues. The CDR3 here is CASSVDPRVIGYTF. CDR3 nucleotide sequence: TGTGCCAGCAGCGTAGATCCCAGGGTAATCGGCTACACCTTC.

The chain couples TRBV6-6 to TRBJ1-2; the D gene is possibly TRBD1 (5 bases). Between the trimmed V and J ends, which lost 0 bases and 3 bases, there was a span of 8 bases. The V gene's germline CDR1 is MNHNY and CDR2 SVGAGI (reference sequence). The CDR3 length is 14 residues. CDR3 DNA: TGTGCCAGCAGTTACTCCTTGGGGGACTATGGCTACACCTTC. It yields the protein CASSYSLGDYGYTF.

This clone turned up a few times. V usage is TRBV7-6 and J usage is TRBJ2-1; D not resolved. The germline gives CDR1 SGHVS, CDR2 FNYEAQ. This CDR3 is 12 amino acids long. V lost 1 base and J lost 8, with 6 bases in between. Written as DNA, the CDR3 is TGTGCCAGCAGCTTAGGGTACGATGAGCAGTTCTTC. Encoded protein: CASSLGYDEQFF.

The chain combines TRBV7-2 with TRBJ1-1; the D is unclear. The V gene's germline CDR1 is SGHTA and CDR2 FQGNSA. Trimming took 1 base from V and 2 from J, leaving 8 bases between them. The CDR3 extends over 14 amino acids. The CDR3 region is CASSLGPRNTEAFF. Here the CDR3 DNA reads TGTGCCAGCAGCTTAGGTCCGAGAAACACTGAAGCTTTCTTT.

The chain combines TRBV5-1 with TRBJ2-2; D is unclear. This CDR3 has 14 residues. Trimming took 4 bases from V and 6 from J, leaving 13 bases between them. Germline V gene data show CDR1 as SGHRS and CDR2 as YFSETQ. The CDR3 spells CASSLHSPSGELFF. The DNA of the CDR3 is TGCGCCAGCAGCCTCCACTCTCCCTCCGGGGAGCTGTTTTTT.

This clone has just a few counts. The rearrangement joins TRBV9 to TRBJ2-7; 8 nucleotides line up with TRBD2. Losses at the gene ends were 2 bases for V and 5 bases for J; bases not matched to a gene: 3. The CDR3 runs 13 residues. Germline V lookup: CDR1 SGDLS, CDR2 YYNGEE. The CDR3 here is CASSVGREDEQYF. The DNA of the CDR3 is TGTGCCAGCAGCGTGGGGCGGGAGGACGAGCAGTACTTC.

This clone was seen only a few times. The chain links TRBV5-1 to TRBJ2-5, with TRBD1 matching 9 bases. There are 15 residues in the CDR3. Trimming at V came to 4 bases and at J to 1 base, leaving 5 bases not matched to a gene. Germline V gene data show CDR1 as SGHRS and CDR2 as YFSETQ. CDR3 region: CASSGGQGSQETQYF. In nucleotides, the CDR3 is TGCGCCAGCAGCGGGGGACAGGGATCCCAAGAGACCCAGTACTTC.

In DNA, the CDR3 is TGTGCCAGCCGAGGGACTACTAGCACAGATACGCAGTATTTT. Its protein product is CASRGTTSTDTQYF. The gene calls are TRBV7-2 and TRBJ2-3; TRBD2 agrees at 7 bases. The CDR3 runs 14 residues. Germline V gives CDR1 SGHTA, CDR2 FQGNSA. V dropped 8 bases and J dropped 0; count of bases not matched to a gene: 5.

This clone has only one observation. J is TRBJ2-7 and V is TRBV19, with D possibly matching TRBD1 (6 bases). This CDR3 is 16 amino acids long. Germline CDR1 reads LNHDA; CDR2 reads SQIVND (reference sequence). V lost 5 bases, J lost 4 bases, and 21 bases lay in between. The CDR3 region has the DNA TGTGCCAGTAGTTCACCTACAGGGATAACCCCATACGAGCAGTACTTC. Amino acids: CASSSPTGITPYEQYF.

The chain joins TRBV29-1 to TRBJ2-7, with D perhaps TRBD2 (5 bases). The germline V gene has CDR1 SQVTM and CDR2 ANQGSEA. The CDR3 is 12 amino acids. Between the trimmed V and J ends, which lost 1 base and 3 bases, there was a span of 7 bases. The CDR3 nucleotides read TGCAGCGTTGAAGCCGGGGACTACGAGCAGTACTTC. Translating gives CSVEAGDYEQYF.

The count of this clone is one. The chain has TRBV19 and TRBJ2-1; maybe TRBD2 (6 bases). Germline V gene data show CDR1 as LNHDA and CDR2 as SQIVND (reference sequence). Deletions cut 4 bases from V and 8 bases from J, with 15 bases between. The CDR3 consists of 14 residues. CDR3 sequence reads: CASSSQNGGHEQFF. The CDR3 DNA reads TGTGCCAGTAGTAGCCAGAACGGGGGACATGAGCAGTTCTTC.

CDR3 sequence (DNA): TGCGCCAGCAGCTTGAGAATAGTACAGGCCGTTAGCGCTGGGGCCAACGTCCTGACTTTC. Translated, it gives CASSLRIVQAVSAGANVLTF. This sequence joins TRBV5-1 and TRBJ2-6; D may match TRBD1 or TRBD2 (5 bases each). The CDR3 runs 20 residues. V dropped 1 base and J dropped 2 bases, with 22 bases sitting between them. Germline assignment: CDR1 SGHRS and CDR2 YFSETQ.

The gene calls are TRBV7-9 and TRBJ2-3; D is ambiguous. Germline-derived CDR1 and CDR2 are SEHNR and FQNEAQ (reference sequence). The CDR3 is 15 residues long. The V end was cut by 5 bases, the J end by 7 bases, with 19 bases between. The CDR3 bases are TGTGCCAGCAGCCCCAAAGCTCGTATTGCAAATACGCAGTATTTT. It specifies CASSPKARIANTQYF. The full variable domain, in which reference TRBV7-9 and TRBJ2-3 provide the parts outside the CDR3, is DTGVSQNPRHKITKRGQNVTFRCDPISEHNRLYWYRQTLGQGPEFLTYFQNEAQLEKSRLLSDRFSAERPKGSFSTLEIQRTEQGDSAMYLCASSPKARIANTQYFGPGTRLTVL.

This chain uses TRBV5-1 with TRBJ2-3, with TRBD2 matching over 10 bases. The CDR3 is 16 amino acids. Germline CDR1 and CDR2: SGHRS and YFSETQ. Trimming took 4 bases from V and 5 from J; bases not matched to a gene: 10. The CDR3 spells CASSPSSGSPQDTQYF. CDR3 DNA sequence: TGCGCCAGCAGCCCCTCTAGCGGGAGCCCACAAGATACGCAGTATTTT.

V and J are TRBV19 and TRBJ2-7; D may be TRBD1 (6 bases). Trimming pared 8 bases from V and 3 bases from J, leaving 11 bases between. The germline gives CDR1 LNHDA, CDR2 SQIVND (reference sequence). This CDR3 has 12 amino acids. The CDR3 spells CASQGQFYEQYF. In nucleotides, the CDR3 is TGTGCCAGTCAGGGGCAGTTCTACGAGCAGTACTTC.

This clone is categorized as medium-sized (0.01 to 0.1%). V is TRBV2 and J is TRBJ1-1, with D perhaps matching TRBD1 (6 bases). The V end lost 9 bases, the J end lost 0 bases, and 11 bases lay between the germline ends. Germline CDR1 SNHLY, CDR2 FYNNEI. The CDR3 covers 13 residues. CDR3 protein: CASRQEMNTEAFF. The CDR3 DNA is TGTGCCAGTAGACAGGAGATGAACACTGAAGCTTTCTTT.